This paragraph covers one TCR beta chain sequence. What it recognizes is unknown. The method was immunoSEQ multiplex PCR; TCRdb's version includes in-frame clones alone and lacks a portion of them. There are about 2.4 million clones in the sample; under 95% occur only once, and more than 0.35% lies in the top ten. This CDR3 spans 17 amino acids. V was cut by 0 bases and J by 0 bases, with 15 bases left in between. Looked up from germline, CDR1 is SGDLS and CDR2 is YYNGEE. Adults of Caucasian background living in Nashville, Tennessee made up all donors. The data are from a study of shared clonotypes between healthy human individuals. General observations from the study: Rarefaction demonstrated incomplete sorted-subset sequencing despite large depth.

This sequence was found in a man younger than 35 in good health. Some clones in this sample may be carry-over from other donors' samples. The specimen was naive CD4+ T cells from PBMCs. The subset: CD45RA+ positively selected. V and J are TRBV9 and TRBJ2-5; D ambiguous. The CDR3 DNA is TGTGCCAGCAGCGTAGCGGCTCCGCGGCGATACCAAGAGACCCAGTACTTC. Translating gives CASSVAAPRRYQETQYF.